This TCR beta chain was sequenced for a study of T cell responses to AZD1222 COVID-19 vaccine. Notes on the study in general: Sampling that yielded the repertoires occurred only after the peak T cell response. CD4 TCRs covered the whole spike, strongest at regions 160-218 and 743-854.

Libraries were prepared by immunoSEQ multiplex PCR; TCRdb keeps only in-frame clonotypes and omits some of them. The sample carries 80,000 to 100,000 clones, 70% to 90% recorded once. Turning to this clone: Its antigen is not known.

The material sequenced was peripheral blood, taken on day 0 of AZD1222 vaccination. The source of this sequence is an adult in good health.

The DNA for the CDR3 is TGCGCCAGCAGCTCGAAAACCGGGACAGGGGACGCGGGGGCGGATACGCAGTATTTT. Its protein product is CASSSKTGTGDAGADTQYF. This chain links TRBV5-1 with TRBJ2-3; 10 bases match TRBD1. Unmatched junction bases numbered 19, after V lost 3 bases and J lost 6 bases. Germline V CDR1 and CDR2: SGHRS, YFSETQ. There are 19 residues in the CDR3.